The 22 T cell receptor beta chains given below trace back to one sample, sequenced in a study of early stage breast cancer tumors. Measured with immunoSEQ multiplex PCR; TCRdb has only the in-frame clones, and not every one. The data show about 41,000 clones, approximately 72% seen once. Material for sequencing was blood. The receptors were sampled from a person aged 50-59 years with breast cancer.

CDR3 bases: TGTGCCAGCAGTCCGGGTGAAAAACTGTTTTTT. Translated: CASSPGEKLFF. This sequence joins TRBV7-9 and TRBJ1-4; no clear D. Germline loops: CDR1 SEHNR, CDR2 FQNEAQ (reference sequence). Trimming shortened V by 6 bases and J by 7 bases, and 6 bases separated the two germline ends. This CDR3 is built from 11 residues. The entire variable domain, with the rest obtained from reference TRBV7-9 and TRBJ1-4, is as follows: DTGVSQNPRHKITKRGQNVTFRCDPISEHNRLYWYRQTLGQGPEFLTYFQNEAQLEKSRLLSDRFSAERPKGSFSTLEIQRTEQGDSAMYLCASSPGEKLFFGSGTQLSVL.

This clone has just one count. The chain couples TRBV29-1 to TRBJ2-1; D remains unclear. This CDR3 contains 18 residues. The ends were cut back, 4 bases at V and 3 bases at J, with 25 bases in the middle. Per germline, CDR1 SQVTM and CDR2 ANQGSEA. The CDR3 nucleotides read TGCAGCGTTGTGGGCAGCCACCTCCCGGCCCGAAGCTACAATGAGCAGTTCTTC. Translated: CSVVGSHLPARSYNEQFF.

The V gene is TRBV6-1, the J gene TRBJ1-1; unclear D gene. The CDR3 is 15 residues long. V was shortened by 4 bases and J by 2 bases, with 14 bases between the two germline ends. The V gene's germline CDR1 is MNHNS and CDR2 SASEGT. The CDR3 spells CASSADSLPNTEAFF. The DNA for the CDR3 is TGTGCCAGCAGTGCGGACTCCTTACCCAACACTGAAGCTTTCTTT.

The chain couples TRBV4-3 to TRBJ2-1; TRBD2 is a possible D gene (6 bases). Germline CDR1 reads LGHNA; CDR2 reads YSLEER. This CDR3 region has 19 residues. V was pared by 0 bases and J by 6 bases, with 24 bases between. CDR3 sequence reads: CASSQEGVGGAFYGNEQFF. CDR3 DNA: TGCGCCAGCAGCCAAGAGGGGGTAGGAGGGGCGTTCTACGGCAATGAGCAGTTCTTC.

CDR3 nucleotides: TGTGCCAGCAGCCAAGAATGGGCCGGCGTTCACAATGAGCAGTTCTTC. Translating gives CASSQEWAGVHNEQFF. This chain connects TRBV14 to TRBJ2-1; D gene uncertain. The V gene's germline CDR1 is SGHDN and CDR2 FVKESK. This CDR3 has 16 amino acids. V lost 0 bases and J 5 bases, leaving 14 bases between the germline ends.

The chain is built from TRBV11-2 and TRBJ2-1; 15 nucleotides match TRBD2. Germline V gene data show CDR1 as SGHAT and CDR2 as FQNNGV. There are 16 residues in the CDR3. Losses at the gene ends were 5 bases for V and 10 bases for J; bases not matched to a gene: 9. Here the CDR3 DNA reads TGTGCCAGCAGCGGCACCGGGACTAGCGGGAGGCCCGAGCAGTTCTTC. Encoded protein: CASSGTGTSGRPEQFF. Using reference TRBV11-2 and TRBJ2-1 for the parts outside the CDR3, the full variable domain is EAGVAQSPRYKIIEKRQSVAFWCNPISGHATLYWYQQILGQGPKLLIQFQNNGVVDDSQLPKDRFSAERLKGVDSTLKIQPAKLEDSAVYLCASSGTGTSGRPEQFFGPGTRLTVL.

The V and J genes are TRBV19 and TRBJ1-2, with 10 bases aligning to TRBD1. V gave up 4 bases and J gave up 1 base; unmatched junction bases: 9. The CDR3 runs 17 residues. Germline values: CDR1 LNHDA, CDR2 SQIVND (reference sequence). CDR3 bases: TGTGCCAGTAGTACCCGAAGCGGACAGGGGGTTAACTATGGCTACACCTTC. Translated: CASSTRSGQGVNYGYTF. The full variable domain, in which reference TRBV19 and TRBJ1-2 provide the parts outside the CDR3, is DGGITQSPKYLFRKEGQNVTLSCEQNLNHDAMYWYRQDPGQGLRLIYYSQIVNDFQKGDIAEGYSVSREKKESFPLTVTSAQKNPTAFYLCASSTRSGQGVNYGYTFGSGTRLTVV.

The CDR3 here is CASRGTGGRGYTF. The CDR3 DNA is TGTGCCAGCCGCGGGACAGGGGGCAGAGGCTACACCTTC. The rearrangement uses TRBV6-1 and TRBJ1-2, with TRBD1 identical over 12 bases. Germline V gene data show CDR1 as MNHNS and CDR2 as SASEGT. The CDR3 has 13 residues. The V segment lost 8 bases and the J segment 8 bases; nucleotides outside the gene matches: 6.

The genes are TRBV23-1 and TRBJ2-3; 7 bases align to TRBD2. TRBV23-1 is filed as an ORF, its function uncertain. The trim removed 3 bases at V and 2 bases at J, leaving 5 bases unmatched. The CDR3 extends over 15 amino acids. The DNA of the CDR3 is TGCGCCAGCAGTCATGGTAGCGGGCCCACAGATACGCAGTATTTT. This translates into CASSHGSGPTDTQYF.

The rearrangement uses TRBV28 and TRBJ2-1, with 8 bases identical to TRBD2. Losses at the gene ends were 8 bases for V and 3 bases for J; bases not matched to a gene: 6. Germline CDR1 and CDR2: MDHEN and SYDVKM. The length of the CDR3 is 14 residues. This CDR3 reads CASGGGRNYNEQFF. The DNA of the CDR3 is TGTGCCAGCGGGGGCGGGAGGAACTACAATGAGCAGTTCTTC.

This chain links TRBV7-2 with TRBJ2-7; TRBD2 agrees at 12 bases. The CDR3 is 15 residues long. Losses at the gene ends were 4 bases for V and 2 bases for J; bases not matched to a gene: 3. Germline V gene sequence: CDR1 SGHTA, CDR2 FQGNSA. The CDR3 spells CASSYRLAGAYEQYV. CDR3 DNA sequence: TGTGCCAGCAGCTATAGACTAGCGGGGGCCTACGAGCAGTACGTC.

The chain carries TRBV13 and TRBJ2-3; perhaps TRBD2 as D (5 bases). Germline assignment: CDR1 PRHDT and CDR2 FYEKMQ (reference sequence). CDR3 length: 16 amino acids. V was cut by 0 bases and J by 2 bases, with 12 bases left in between. The CDR3 region has the DNA TGTGCCAGCAGCTTAGGGGACGGGGTACTCACAGATACGCAGTATTTT. Translation: CASSLGDGVLTDTQYF.

V gene TRBV7-2 combines with J gene TRBJ2-3; D unclear. Germline V gene data show CDR1 as SGHTA and CDR2 as FQGNSA. This CDR3 has 13 amino acids. V was trimmed by 2 bases and J by 3 bases, leaving 6 bases between them. In DNA form, the CDR3 reads TGTGCCAGCAGCTTATGGGCGACAGATACGCAGTATTTT. Its translation: CASSLWATDTQYF.

J is TRBJ2-1 and V is TRBV6-1; D perhaps matches TRBD2 (5 bases). V lost 6 bases and J lost 4, with 13 bases in between. The CDR3 length is 14 residues. The V gene's germline CDR1 is MNHNS and CDR2 SASEGT. The CDR3 DNA reads TGTGCCAGCAGCGGCGAACGGGGTTACAATGAGCAGTTCTTC. Protein sequence: CASSGERGYNEQFF.

This sequence joins TRBV6-1 and TRBJ2-7; the match to TRBD2 covers 9 bases. Looked up from germline, CDR1 is MNHNS and CDR2 is SASEGT. V gave up 3 bases and J gave up 5 bases; unmatched junction bases: 5. CDR3 size: 14 residues. The CDR3 loop is CASSDLAGNHEQYF. The CDR3 region has the DNA TGTGCCAGCAGTGACCTAGCGGGAAACCACGAGCAGTACTTC.

The chain joins TRBV29-1 to TRBJ2-1; D gene unclear. Germline V gene lookup returns CDR1 SQVTM and CDR2 ANQGSEA. V gave up 2 bases and J gave up 9 bases, with 14 bases separating them. The CDR3 is 13 residues long. CDR3 nucleotide sequence: TGCAGCGTTGAATTGGCGCCCGGCGGTGAGCAGTTCTTC. Protein product: CSVELAPGGEQFF.

V is TRBV5-1 and J is TRBJ1-4, with a weak D call TRBD1 (6 bases). The ends were cut back, 1 base at V and 2 bases at J, with 15 bases in the middle. The CDR3 spans 17 residues. Per the germline V gene, CDR1 is SGHRS and CDR2 is YFSETQ. The CDR3 sequence is CASSLRPTGTTNEKLFF. The CDR3 coding sequence is TGCGCCAGCAGCTTGCGTCCTACAGGGACCACTAATGAAAAACTGTTTTTT.

This sequence joins TRBV11-3 and TRBJ1-1, with D maybe TRBD1 (5 bases). CDR1 is SGHNT, CDR2 YENEEA, per germline. V lost 5 bases and J lost 3, with 10 bases in between. The CDR3 is 13 residues long. The CDR3 region has the DNA TGTGCCAGCAGCCCGGGGGGTTACACTGAAGCTTTCTTT. Its translation is CASSPGGYTEAFF.

This clone was found a few times. CDR3 loop: CASSSSGQANYGYTF. In DNA form, the CDR3 reads TGTGCCAGCAGCTCCTCTGGACAGGCCAACTATGGCTACACCTTC. The V gene is TRBV5-4, the J gene TRBJ1-2; 7 bases match TRBD1. This CDR3 contains 15 residues. Germline V gives CDR1 SGHNT, CDR2 YYREEE (reference sequence). With V trimmed by 3 bases and J by 2 bases, 7 bases remained unmatched.

V and J are TRBV2 and TRBJ1-2, with a possible D match to TRBD1 (6 bases). The germline gives CDR1 SNHLY, CDR2 FYNNEI. The CDR3 extends over 13 amino acids. Trimming took 8 bases from V and 7 from J, leaving 17 bases between them. The CDR3 DNA reads as TGTGCCAGCTACTACAGGGAGGGGGGTGGCTACACCTTC. Encoded protein: CASYYREGGGYTF.

This clone occurred once. The rearrangement uses TRBV18 and TRBJ1-2; 8 nucleotides match TRBD1. This CDR3 has 16 residues. Germline trimming cut 3 bases from V and 1 base from J; bases unmatched to any gene: 7. Germline CDR1 is KGHSH and CDR2 is LQKENI. For the CDR3, the DNA is TGTGCCAGCTCACCCACGACAGGGGCTCTTAACTATGGCTACACCTTC. It codes for CASSPTTGALNYGYTF.

The J gene is TRBJ1-1, the V gene TRBV7-3; D unclear. The CDR3 runs to 13 residues. Deletions cut 5 bases from V and 2 bases from J, with 9 bases between. The germline CDR1 and CDR2 sequences are SGHTA and FQGTGA. CDR3 sequence (DNA): TGTGCCAGCAGCCCGGACTCAAACACTGAAGCTTTCTTT. Translation: CASSPDSNTEAFF.